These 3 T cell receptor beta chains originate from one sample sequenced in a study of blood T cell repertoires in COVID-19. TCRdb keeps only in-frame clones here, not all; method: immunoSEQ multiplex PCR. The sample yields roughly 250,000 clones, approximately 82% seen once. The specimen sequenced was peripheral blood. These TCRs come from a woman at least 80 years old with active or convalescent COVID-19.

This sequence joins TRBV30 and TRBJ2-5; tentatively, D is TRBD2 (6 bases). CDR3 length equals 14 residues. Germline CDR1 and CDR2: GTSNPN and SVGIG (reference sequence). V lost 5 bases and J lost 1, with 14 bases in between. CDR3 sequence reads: CAWERAGLQETQYF. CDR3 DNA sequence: TGTGCCTGGGAGAGGGCGGGGCTCCAAGAGACCCAGTACTTC.

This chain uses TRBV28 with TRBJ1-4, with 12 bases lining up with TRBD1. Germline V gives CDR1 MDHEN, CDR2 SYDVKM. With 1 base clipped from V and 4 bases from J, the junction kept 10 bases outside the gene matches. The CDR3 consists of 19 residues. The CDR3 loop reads CASSLFGTGGALGNEKLFF. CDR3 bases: TGTGCCAGCAGTTTATTTGGGACAGGGGGCGCCTTAGGTAATGAAAAACTGTTTTTT.

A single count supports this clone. The CDR3 bases are TGTGCCAGCAGCCCGGGACAGGGTGCGGCAGAGACCCAGTACTTC. Protein product: CASSPGQGAAETQYF. The chain carries TRBV7-6 and TRBJ2-5; 9 positions agree with TRBD1. The trim removed 5 bases at V and 4 bases at J, leaving 8 bases unmatched. From germline, CDR1 is SGHVS and CDR2 FNYEAQ. This CDR3 has 15 residues.